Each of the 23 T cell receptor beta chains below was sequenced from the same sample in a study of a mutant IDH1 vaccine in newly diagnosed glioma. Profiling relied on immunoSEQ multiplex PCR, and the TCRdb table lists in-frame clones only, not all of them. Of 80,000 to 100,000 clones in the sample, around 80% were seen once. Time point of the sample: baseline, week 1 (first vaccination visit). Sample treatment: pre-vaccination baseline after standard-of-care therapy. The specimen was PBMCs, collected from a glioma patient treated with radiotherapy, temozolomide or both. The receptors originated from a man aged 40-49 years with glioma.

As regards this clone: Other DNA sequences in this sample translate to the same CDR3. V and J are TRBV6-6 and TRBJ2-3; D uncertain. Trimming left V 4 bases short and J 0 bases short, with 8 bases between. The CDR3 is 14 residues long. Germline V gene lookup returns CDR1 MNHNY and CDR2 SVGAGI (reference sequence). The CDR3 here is CASSFRDSTDTQYF. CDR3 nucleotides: TGTGCCAGCAGTTTCCGAGACAGCACAGATACGCAGTATTTT.

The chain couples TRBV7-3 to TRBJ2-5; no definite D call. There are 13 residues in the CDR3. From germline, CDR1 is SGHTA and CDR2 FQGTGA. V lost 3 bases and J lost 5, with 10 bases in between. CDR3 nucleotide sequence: TGTGCCAGCAGCTTTACTCCTGGGGAGACCCAGTACTTC. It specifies CASSFTPGETQYF.

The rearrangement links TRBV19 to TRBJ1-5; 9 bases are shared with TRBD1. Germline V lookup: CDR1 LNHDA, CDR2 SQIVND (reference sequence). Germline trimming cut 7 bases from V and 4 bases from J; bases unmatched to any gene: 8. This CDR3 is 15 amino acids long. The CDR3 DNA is TGTGCCAGTATACGGGGACAGGGATCGAATCAGCCCCAGCATTTT. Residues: CASIRGQGSNQPQHF.

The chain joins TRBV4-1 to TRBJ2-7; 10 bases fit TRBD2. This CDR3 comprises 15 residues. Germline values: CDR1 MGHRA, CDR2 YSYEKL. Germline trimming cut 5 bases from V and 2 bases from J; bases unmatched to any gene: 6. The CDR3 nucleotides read TGCGCCAGCAGCGGGCCTAGCGGGGGTCCCTACGAGCAGTACTTC. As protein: CASSGPSGGPYEQYF.

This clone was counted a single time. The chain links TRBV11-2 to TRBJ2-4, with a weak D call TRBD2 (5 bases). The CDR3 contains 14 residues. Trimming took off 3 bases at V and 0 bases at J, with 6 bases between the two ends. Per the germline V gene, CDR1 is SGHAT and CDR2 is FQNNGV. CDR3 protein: CASSLEVAKNIQYF. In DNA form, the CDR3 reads TGTGCCAGCAGCTTGGAGGTAGCCAAAAACATTCAGTACTTC.

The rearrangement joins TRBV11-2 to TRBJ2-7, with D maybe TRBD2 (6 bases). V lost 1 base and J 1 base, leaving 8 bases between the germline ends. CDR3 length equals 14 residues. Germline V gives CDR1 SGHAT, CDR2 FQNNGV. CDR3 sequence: CASSLAAGSYEQYF. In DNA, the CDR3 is TGTGCCAGCAGCTTAGCCGCGGGGTCCTACGAGCAGTACTTC.

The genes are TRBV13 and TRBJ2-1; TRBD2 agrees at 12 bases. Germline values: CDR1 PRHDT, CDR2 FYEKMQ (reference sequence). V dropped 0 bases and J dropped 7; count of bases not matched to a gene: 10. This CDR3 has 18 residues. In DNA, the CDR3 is TGTGCCAGCAGCTTAGGCCTACGCCTAGCGGGGGGGAGGAATGAGCAGTTCTTC. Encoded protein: CASSLGLRLAGGRNEQFF.

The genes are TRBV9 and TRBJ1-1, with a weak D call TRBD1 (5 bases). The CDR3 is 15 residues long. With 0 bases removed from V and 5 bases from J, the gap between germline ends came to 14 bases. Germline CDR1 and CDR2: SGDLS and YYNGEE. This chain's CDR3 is CASSVAGSGWTEAFF. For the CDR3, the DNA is TGTGCCAGCAGCGTAGCGGGGTCAGGGTGGACTGAAGCTTTCTTT.

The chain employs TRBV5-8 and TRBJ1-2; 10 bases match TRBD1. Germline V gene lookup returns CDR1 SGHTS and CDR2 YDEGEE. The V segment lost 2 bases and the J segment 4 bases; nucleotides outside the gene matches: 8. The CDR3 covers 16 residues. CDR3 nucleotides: TGTGCCAGCAGCTTCGCCGGGACAGGGGAGGTCTATGGCTACACCTTC. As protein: CASSFAGTGEVYGYTF.

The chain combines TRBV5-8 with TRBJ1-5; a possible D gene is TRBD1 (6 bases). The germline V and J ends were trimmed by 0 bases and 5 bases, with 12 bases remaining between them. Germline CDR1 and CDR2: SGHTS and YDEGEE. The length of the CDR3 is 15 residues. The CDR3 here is CASSLGGRRDQPQHF. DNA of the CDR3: TGTGCCAGCAGCTTGGGGGGGCGACGGGATCAGCCCCAGCATTTT.

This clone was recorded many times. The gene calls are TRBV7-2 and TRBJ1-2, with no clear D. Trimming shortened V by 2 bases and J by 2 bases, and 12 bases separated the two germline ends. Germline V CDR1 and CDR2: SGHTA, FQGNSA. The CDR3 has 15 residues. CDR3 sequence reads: CASSLPRRTNYGYTF. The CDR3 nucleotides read TGTGCCAGCAGCTTACCCCGCAGGACCAACTATGGCTACACCTTC.

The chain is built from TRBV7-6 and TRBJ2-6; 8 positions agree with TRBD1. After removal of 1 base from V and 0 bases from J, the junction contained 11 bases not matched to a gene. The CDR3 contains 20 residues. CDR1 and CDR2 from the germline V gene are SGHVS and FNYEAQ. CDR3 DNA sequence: TGTGCCAGCAGCTTAGGGGCCCGGGGACAGGTCTTCTCTGGGGCCAACGTCCTGACTTTC. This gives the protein CASSLGARGQVFSGANVLTF.

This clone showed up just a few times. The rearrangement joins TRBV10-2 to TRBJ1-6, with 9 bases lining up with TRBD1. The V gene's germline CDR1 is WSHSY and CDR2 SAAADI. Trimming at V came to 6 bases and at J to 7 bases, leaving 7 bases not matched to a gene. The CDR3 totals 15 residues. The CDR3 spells CASRQGAGGNSPLHF. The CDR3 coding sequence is TGCGCCAGCAGACAGGGGGCAGGAGGAAATTCACCCCTCCACTTT.

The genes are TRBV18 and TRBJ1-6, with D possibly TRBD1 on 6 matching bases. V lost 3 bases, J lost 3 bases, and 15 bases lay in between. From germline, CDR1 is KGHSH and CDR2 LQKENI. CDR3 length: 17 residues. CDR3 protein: CASSPKKGDSYNSPLHF. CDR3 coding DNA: TGTGCCAGCTCACCTAAAAAGGGGGATAGCTATAATTCACCCCTCCACTTT.

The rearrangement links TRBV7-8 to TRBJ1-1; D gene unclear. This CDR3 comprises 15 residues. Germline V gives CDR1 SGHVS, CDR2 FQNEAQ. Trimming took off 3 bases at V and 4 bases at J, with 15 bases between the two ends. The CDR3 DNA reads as TGTGCCAGCAGCTTCCCCTCGGGGAGAATCACTGAAGCTTTCTTT. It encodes CASSFPSGRITEAFF.

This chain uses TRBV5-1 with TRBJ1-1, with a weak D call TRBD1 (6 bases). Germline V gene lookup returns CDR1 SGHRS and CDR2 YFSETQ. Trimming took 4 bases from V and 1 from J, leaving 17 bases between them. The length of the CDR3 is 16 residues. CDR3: CASSRNDRRRNTEAFF. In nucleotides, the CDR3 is TGCGCCAGCAGCCGGAACGACAGGCGGCGGAACACTGAAGCTTTCTTT.

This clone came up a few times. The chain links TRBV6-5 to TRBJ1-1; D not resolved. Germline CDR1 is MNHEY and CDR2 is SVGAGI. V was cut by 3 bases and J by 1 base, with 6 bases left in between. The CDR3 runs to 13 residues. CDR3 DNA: TGTGCCAGCAGTTATCAAAGGAACACTGAAGCTTTCTTT. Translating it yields CASSYQRNTEAFF.

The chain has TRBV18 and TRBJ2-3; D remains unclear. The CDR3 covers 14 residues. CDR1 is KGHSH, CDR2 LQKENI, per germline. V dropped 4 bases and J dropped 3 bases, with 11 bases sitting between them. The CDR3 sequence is CASSRSMRTDTQYF. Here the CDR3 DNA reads TGTGCCAGCTCACGATCAATGAGAACAGATACGCAGTATTTT. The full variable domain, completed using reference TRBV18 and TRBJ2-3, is NAGVMQNPRHLVRRRGQEARLRCSPMKGHSHVYWYRQLPEEGLKFMVYLQKENIIDESGMPKERFSAEFPKEGPSILRIQQVVRGDSAAYFCASSRSMRTDTQYFGPGTRLTVL.

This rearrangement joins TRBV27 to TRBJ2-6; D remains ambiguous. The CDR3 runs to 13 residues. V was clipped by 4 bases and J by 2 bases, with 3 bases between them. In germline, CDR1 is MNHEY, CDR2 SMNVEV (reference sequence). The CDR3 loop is CASSSTGANVLTF. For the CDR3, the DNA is TGTGCCAGCAGTTCCACTGGGGCCAACGTCCTGACTTTC.

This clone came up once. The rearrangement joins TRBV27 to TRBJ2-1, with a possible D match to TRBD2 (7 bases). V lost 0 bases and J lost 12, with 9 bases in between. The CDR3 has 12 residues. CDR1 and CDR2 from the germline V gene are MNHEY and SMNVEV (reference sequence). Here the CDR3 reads CASSLSGGGQFF. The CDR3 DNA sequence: TGTGCCAGCAGTTTATCGGGAGGGGGGCAGTTCTTC.

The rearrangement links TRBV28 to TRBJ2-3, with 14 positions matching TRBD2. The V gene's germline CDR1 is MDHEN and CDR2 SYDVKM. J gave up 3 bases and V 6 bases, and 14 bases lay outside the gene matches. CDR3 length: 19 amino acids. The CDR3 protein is CASRSTGLAGVVGTDTQYF. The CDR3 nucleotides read TGTGCCAGCAGGAGTACGGGACTAGCGGGAGTAGTCGGGACAGATACGCAGTATTTT.

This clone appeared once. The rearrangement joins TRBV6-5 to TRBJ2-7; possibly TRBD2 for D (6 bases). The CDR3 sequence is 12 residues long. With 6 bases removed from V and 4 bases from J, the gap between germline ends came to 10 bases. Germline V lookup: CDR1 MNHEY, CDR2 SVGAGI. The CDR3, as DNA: TGTGCCAGCAGCCTGGGGGGATACGAGCAGTACTTC. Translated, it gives CASSLGGYEQYF.

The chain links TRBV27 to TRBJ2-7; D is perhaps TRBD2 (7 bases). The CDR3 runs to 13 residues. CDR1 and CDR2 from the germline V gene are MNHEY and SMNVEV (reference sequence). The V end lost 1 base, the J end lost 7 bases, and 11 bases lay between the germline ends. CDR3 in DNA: TGTGCCAGCAGTTTATGGGGGGGGCGGGAGCAGTACTTC. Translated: CASSLWGGREQYF.